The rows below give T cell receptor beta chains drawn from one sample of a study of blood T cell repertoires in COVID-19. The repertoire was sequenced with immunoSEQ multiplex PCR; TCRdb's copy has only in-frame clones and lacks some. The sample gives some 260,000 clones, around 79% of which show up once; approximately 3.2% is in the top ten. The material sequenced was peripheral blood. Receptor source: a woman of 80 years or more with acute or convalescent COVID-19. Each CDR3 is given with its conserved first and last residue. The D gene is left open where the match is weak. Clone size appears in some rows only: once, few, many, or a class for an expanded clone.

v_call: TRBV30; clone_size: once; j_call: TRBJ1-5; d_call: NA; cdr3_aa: CAWSYRGGNQPQHF; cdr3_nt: TGTGCCTGGAGTTATAGGGGCGGCAATCAGCCCCAGCATTTT
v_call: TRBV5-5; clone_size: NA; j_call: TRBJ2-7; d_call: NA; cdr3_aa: CASSLGWGLSYEQYF; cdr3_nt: TGTGCCAGCAGCTTGGGTTGGGGCCTATCCTACGAGCAGTACTTC
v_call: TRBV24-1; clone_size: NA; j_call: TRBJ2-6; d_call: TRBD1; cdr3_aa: CATSDIKWTGKVQSGANVLTF; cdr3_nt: TGTGCCACCAGTGATATAAAATGGACAGGAAAGGTCCAGTCTGGGGCCAACGTCCTGACTTTC
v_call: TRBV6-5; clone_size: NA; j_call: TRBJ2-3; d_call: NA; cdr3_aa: CASRSGGTDTQYF; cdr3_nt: TGTGCCAGCAGATCCGGGGGCACAGATACGCAGTATTTT
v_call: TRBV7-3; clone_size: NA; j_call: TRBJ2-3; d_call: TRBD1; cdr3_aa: CASSPTGVGDTQYF; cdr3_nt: TGTGCCAGCAGCCCTACAGGGGTAGGAGATACGCAGTATTTT
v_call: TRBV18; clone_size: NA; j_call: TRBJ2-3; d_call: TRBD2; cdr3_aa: CASSPTGGRGTDTQYF; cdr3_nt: TGTGCCAGCTCACCCACCGGGGGGAGAGGCACAGATACGCAGTATTTT
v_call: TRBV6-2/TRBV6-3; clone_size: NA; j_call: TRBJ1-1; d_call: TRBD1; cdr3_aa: CASSWGTGGAVNTEAFF; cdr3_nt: TGTGCCAGCAGTTGGGGGACAGGGGGCGCCGTGAACACTGAAGCTTTCTTT
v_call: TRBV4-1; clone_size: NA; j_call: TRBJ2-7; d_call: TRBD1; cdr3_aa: CASSQVASGQGSYEQYF; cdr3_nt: TGCGCCAGCAGCCAAGTTGCGTCGGGACAGGGATCATACGAGCAGTACTTC
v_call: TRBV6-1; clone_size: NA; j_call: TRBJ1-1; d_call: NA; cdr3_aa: CASSERGDTEAFF; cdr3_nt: TGTGCCAGCAGTGAACGGGGGGACACTGAAGCTTTCTTT
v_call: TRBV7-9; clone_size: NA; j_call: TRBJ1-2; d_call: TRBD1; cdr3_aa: CASKRGQNNYGYTF; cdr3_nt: TGTGCCAGCAAAAGGGGACAGAATAACTATGGCTACACCTTC
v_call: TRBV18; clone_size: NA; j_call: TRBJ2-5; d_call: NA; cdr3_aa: CASSLDSQETQYF; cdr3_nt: TGTGCCAGCTCACTGGACAGCCAAGAGACCCAGTACTTC
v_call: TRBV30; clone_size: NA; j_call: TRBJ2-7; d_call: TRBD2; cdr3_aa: CAWSMRSGLAGPYEQYF; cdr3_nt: TGTGCCTGGAGTATGCGCTCCGGACTAGCGGGGCCCTACGAGCAGTACTTC